This TCR beta chain was observed in a study of control samples from healthy donors and cancer patients. The repertoire was sequenced with immunoSEQ multiplex PCR; TCRdb's copy has only in-frame clones and lacks some. The sample lists more than 70,000 clones; just over 90% were seen once. The germline gives CDR1 SGHVS, CDR2 FNYEAQ. The J segment lost 3 bases and the V segment lost 4 bases, leaving 5 bases of the junction unmatched. The CDR3 totals 16 residues. V and J are TRBV7-6 and TRBJ1-3; TRBD1 matches 11 bases. This clonotype was obtained from a woman between 25 and 40 years old in good health. Material for sequencing was blood. The CDR3 coding sequence is TGTGCCAGCAGCTCACGGGGACAGGGGGTTGGAAACACCATATATTTT. This codes for CASSSRGQGVGNTIYF.